One and the same sample provided the 21 T cell receptor beta chains below, sequenced in a study of shared clonotypes between healthy human individuals. Clones were read by immunoSEQ multiplex PCR, and TCRdb kept only the in-frame ones, dropping some. Of a few million clones in the sample, approximately 93% were seen once. What was sequenced was naive CD4+ T cells from PBMCs. The subset denotes: CD45RA+ positively selected. These receptors were collected from a man aged 18 to 30 in good health. Some clones in this sample may be carry-over from other donors' samples.

The chain links TRBV7-2 to TRBJ2-3; weak D call: TRBD2 (6 bases). Germline CDR1 and CDR2: SGHTA and FQGNSA. The CDR3 is 16 amino acids. With 3 bases removed from V and 0 bases from J, the gap between germline ends came to 13 bases. Written as DNA, the CDR3 is TGTGCCAGCAGCTTCTGGGTAGCGGTTAGCACAGATACGCAGTATTTT. Protein sequence: CASSFWVAVSTDTQYF. The whole variable domain, remainder taken from reference TRBV7-2 and TRBJ2-3, is GAGVSQSPSNKVTEKGKDVELRCDPISGHTALYWYRQSLGQGLEFLIYFQGNSAPDKSGLPSDRFSAERTGGSVSTLTIQRTQQEDSAVYLCASSFWVAVSTDTQYFGPGTRLTVL.

The gene calls are TRBV30 and TRBJ2-1; the D gene is possibly TRBD1 (5 bases). Trimming pared 1 base from V and 5 bases from J, leaving 9 bases between. Germline CDR1 and CDR2: GTSNPN and SVGIG (reference sequence). The CDR3 totals 13 residues. CDR3 DNA: TGTGCCTGGAGTGAGGGGTTGCACAATGAGCAGTTCTTC. This codes for CAWSEGLHNEQFF.

The rearrangement links TRBV5-1 to TRBJ2-2; 7 bases align to TRBD1. This CDR3 region has 19 residues. Germline V lookup: CDR1 SGHRS, CDR2 YFSETQ. Trimming cost V 7 bases and J 7 bases; bases outside gene matches: 25. The DNA for the CDR3 is TGCGCCAGCGTCACATTACCCCGGCGTCGGCAGGGGGTTGGCGGGGAGCTGTTTTTT. Amino acids: CASVTLPRRRQGVGGELFF.

V is TRBV28 and J is TRBJ2-7; 12 positions match TRBD1. Looked up from germline, CDR1 is MDHEN and CDR2 is SYDVKM. Unmatched junction bases numbered 14, after V lost 5 bases and J lost 6 bases. This CDR3 has 17 amino acids. The DNA for the CDR3 is TGTGCCAGCAGTGAACCCGGGACAGGGGGCGGGTCGGGCGAGCAGTACTTC. Amino acids: CASSEPGTGGGSGEQYF.

The chain uses TRBV6-1 and TRBJ1-1; no reliable D call. V gave up 8 bases and J gave up 0 bases, with 10 bases separating them. Germline assignment: CDR1 MNHNS and CDR2 SASEGT. The CDR3 runs to 13 residues. The CDR3 bases are TGTGCCAGCCGACAAGACCTGAACACTGAAGCTTTCTTT. Protein product: CASRQDLNTEAFF.

J is TRBJ2-7 and V is TRBV10-3; 11 nucleotides line up with TRBD1. The V gene end was trimmed by 6 bases and the J gene end by 5 bases; junction bases not matched to a gene: 6. Germline loops: CDR1 ENHRY, CDR2 SYGVKD. This CDR3 contains 14 residues. The CDR3 DNA sequence: TGTGCCATCAGGGGGGACAGGGGGTCCGACGAGCAGTACTTC. Translation gives CAIRGDRGSDEQYF.

The chain couples TRBV30 to TRBJ1-4; D possibly corresponds to TRBD1 (6 bases). The V and J ends lost 0 bases and 4 bases respectively, with 18 bases between them. CDR1 and CDR2 (germline): GTSNPN, SVGIG (reference sequence). The CDR3 is 17 residues long. CDR3 sequence (DNA): TGTGCCTGGAGTGTATCCCCGGCGACAGGCTTTAATGAAAAACTGTTTTTT. It encodes CAWSVSPATGFNEKLFF.

This chain joins TRBV28 and TRBJ2-2; D is unresolved. The CDR3 is 13 residues long. Trimming left V 6 bases short and J 3 bases short, with 8 bases between. Germline V gene data show CDR1 as MDHEN and CDR2 as SYDVKM. The CDR3 spells CASSMDHTGELFF. The CDR3 DNA is TGTGCCAGCAGCATGGACCACACCGGGGAGCTGTTTTTT.

The chain uses TRBV29-1 and TRBJ2-7; 13 positions agree with TRBD2. The CDR3 length is 15 residues. CDR1 is SQVTM, CDR2 ANQGSEA, per germline. The V and J ends lost 8 bases and 6 bases, in that order; junction bases with no gene match: 13. The CDR3, as DNA: TGCAGCATCCGTTTGAGGGGGACTAGCGGGACCGAGCAGTACTTC. Amino acid sequence: CSIRLRGTSGTEQYF.

The CDR3: CASSSTYGTNTGELFF. The CDR3 nucleotides are TGTGCCAGTAGTAGCACATACGGGACTAACACCGGGGAGCTGTTTTTT. The gene calls are TRBV19 and TRBJ2-2; tentative D call: TRBD2 (6 bases). The V and J ends lost 4 bases and 2 bases respectively, with 14 bases between them. The CDR3 spans 16 residues. Germline lookup yields CDR1 LNHDA and CDR2 SQIVND (reference sequence).

The V and J genes are TRBV28 and TRBJ2-1; 12 bases line up with TRBD2. The length of the CDR3 is 13 residues. V lost 8 bases and J lost 9; bases outside the gene matches: 5. CDR1 is MDHEN, CDR2 SYDVKM, per germline. CDR3 nucleotide sequence: TGTGCCAGCCGACTAGCGGGAGTCGGTGAGCAGTTCTTC. It encodes CASRLAGVGEQFF.

The genes are TRBV27 and TRBJ1-1; D not resolved. The CDR3 runs to 14 residues. CDR1 MNHEY and CDR2 SMNVEV come from the germline V gene (reference sequence). V was shortened by 1 base and J by 5 bases, with 11 bases between the two germline ends. CDR3 coding DNA: TGTGCCAGCAGTTTATACCGGGCAGAGACTGAAGCTTTCTTT. It specifies CASSLYRAETEAFF.

Only one count was recorded for this clone. The chain is built from TRBV19 and TRBJ1-5, with D possibly being TRBD1 (5 bases). There are 13 residues in the CDR3. Trimming shortened V by 6 bases and J by 6 bases, and 12 bases separated the two germline ends. In germline, CDR1 is LNHDA, CDR2 SQIVND (reference sequence). This chain's CDR3 is CASRGERGQPQHF. CDR3 nucleotides: TGTGCCAGTAGGGGGGAACGGGGTCAGCCCCAGCATTTT.

The rearrangement joins TRBV7-3 to TRBJ2-7; D unresolved. Trimming stripped 1 base from V and 0 bases from J, with 10 bases between. The CDR3 extends over 15 amino acids. Germline loops: CDR1 SGHTA, CDR2 FQGTGA. The CDR3 coding sequence is TGTGCCAGCAGCTTAAGCGTGGGCAGCTCCTACGAGCAGTACTTC. Translating gives CASSLSVGSSYEQYF. Based on the CDR3 plus reference TRBV7-3 and TRBJ2-7, the full variable domain is GAGVSQTPSNKVTEKGKYVELRCDPISGHTALYWYRQSLGQGPEFLIYFQGTGAADDSGLPNDRFFAVRPEGSVSTLKIQRTERGDSAVYLCASSLSVGSSYEQYFGPGTRLTVT.

This rearrangement joins TRBV11-2 to TRBJ2-5, with no clear D. The V end was cut by 3 bases, the J end by 7 bases, with 6 bases between. The CDR3 totals 11 residues. Germline V gene data show CDR1 as SGHAT and CDR2 as FQNNGV. The CDR3 sequence: CASSLAGTQYF. The CDR3 nucleotides read TGTGCCAGCAGCTTGGCCGGGACCCAGTACTTC.

The rearrangement uses TRBV14 and TRBJ2-4; 8 bases are a match to TRBD2. Germline CDR1 is SGHDN and CDR2 is FVKESK. Trimming took 1 base from V and 0 from J; bases not matched to a gene: 5. The CDR3 loop spans 17 amino acids. The CDR3 sequence: CASSQGGLALAKNIQYF. The CDR3 nucleotides are TGTGCCAGCAGCCAAGGAGGACTAGCCCTAGCCAAAAACATTCAGTACTTC.

V is TRBV7-9 and J is TRBJ2-7, with D hard to call. Germline assignment: CDR1 SEHNR and CDR2 FQNEAQ (reference sequence). The CDR3 consists of 14 residues. Trimming shortened V by 0 bases and J by 5 bases, and 11 bases separated the two germline ends. The CDR3 is CASSLARQPDEQYF. The CDR3 DNA sequence: TGTGCCAGCAGCTTAGCTAGGCAGCCCGACGAGCAGTACTTC.

V and J are TRBV19 and TRBJ2-3, with 13 positions matching TRBD2. V lost 4 bases, J lost 6 bases, and 13 bases stayed unmatched. Germline CDR1 is LNHDA and CDR2 is SQIVND (reference sequence). This CDR3 comprises 18 residues. DNA for the CDR3: TGTGCCAGTAGTACCCCCTCCCGGACTAGCGGGAGTTTGGATACGCAGTATTTT. Translating gives CASSTPSRTSGSLDTQYF.

The CDR3 sequence: CASSGTSGTGELFF. The CDR3, as DNA: TGTGCCAGCAGCGGGACTAGCGGGACCGGGGAGCTGTTTTTT. This chain links TRBV6-1 with TRBJ2-2; the match to TRBD2 covers 12 bases. The germline V gene has CDR1 MNHNS and CDR2 SASEGT. The CDR3 has 14 residues. The J segment lost 5 bases and the V segment lost 6 bases, leaving 1 base of the junction unmatched.

The rearrangement joins TRBV10-3 to TRBJ2-7; D is unclear. CDR1 and CDR2 (germline): ENHRY, SYGVKD. The CDR3 is 15 residues long. Trimming took off 2 bases at V and 5 bases at J, with 16 bases between the two ends. This CDR3 is CAISETHLLNDEQYF. Written as DNA, the CDR3 is TGTGCCATCAGTGAGACCCACCTCTTGAACGACGAGCAGTACTTC.

This chain joins TRBV6-4 and TRBJ2-4; tentative D call: TRBD2 (6 bases). The V end was cut by 0 bases, the J end by 13 bases, with 16 bases between. The CDR3 contains 14 residues. Germline V gene data show CDR1 as MRHNA and CDR2 as SNTAGT. As DNA, the CDR3 is TGTGCCAGCAGTGACTCGATCGCTTCGGGGAGGCAGTACTTC. It encodes CASSDSIASGRQYF.